These T cell receptor beta chains were read from a single sample in a study of blood T cells in healthy people across ages. TCRdb independently ran MiXCR on the 5' RACE reads; one entry per CDR3 protein. The table has around 1,000,000 distinct CDR3 sequences, under 40% seen once; the top ten hold under 15%. Input material: blood. These receptors were taken from a man in his late teens or twenties in good health. Each CDR3 is given with its conserved first and last residue. The order of the fields is V gene, clone size, J gene, D gene, CDR3 protein, CDR3 DNA. A D gene is named only where the DNA matches it firmly. Where a row states a size, it is once, few, many or the class of an expanded clone; other rows omit it.

>TRBV11-2|-|TRBJ2-4|-
CASSSPRIAKNIQYF
TGTGCCAGCAGCTCCCCTAGGATAGCCAAAAACATTCAGTACTTC
>TRBV12-3/TRBV12-4|-|TRBJ2-3|TRBD1
CASSPETGLPRDTQYF
TGTGCCAGCAGTCCAGAGACAGGGTTGCCACGAGATACGCAGTATTTT
>TRBV29-1|-|TRBJ1-5|-
CSTVTGEFNQPQHF
TGCAGCACCGTGACGGGGGAGTTCAATCAGCCCCAGCATTTT
>TRBV12-3/TRBV12-4|-|TRBJ2-5|-
CASTLGAVGKTQYF
TGTGCCAGCACCCTGGGGGCCGTTGGAAAGACCCAGTACTTC
>TRBV13|-|TRBJ2-5|TRBD1
CASSLALHRGSETQYF
TGTGCCAGCAGCTTAGCCCTACACAGGGGTTCAGAGACCCAGTACTTC
>TRBV9|-|TRBJ1-1|-
CASSVNRGSEAFF
TGTGCCAGCAGCGTAAACCGGGGGTCGGAAGCTTTCTTT
>TRBV7-2|-|TRBJ2-3|-
CASSLEKRGPYF
TGTGCCAGCAGCTTAGAAAAGAGGGGCCCGTATTTT
>TRBV20-1|-|TRBJ2-3|-
CSARGLGDTQYF
TGCAGTGCTAGAGGACTTGGAGATACGCAGTATTTT
>TRBV7-8|-|TRBJ2-3|TRBD2
CASSYGPPAGDTDTQYF
TGTGCCAGCAGCTACGGGCCCCCAGCGGGGGATACAGATACGCAGTATTTT
>TRBV7-2|-|TRBJ2-3|-
CASSLSRKEGFVDTQYF
TGTGCCAGCAGCTTATCTCGCAAGGAGGGGTTTGTAGATACGCAGTATTTT
>TRBV5-5|few|TRBJ2-3|-
CASSYRLSTDTQYF
TGTGCCAGCAGCTACCGACTAAGCACAGATACGCAGTATTTT
>TRBV10-3|-|TRBJ2-1|-
CAINPDRADYNEQFF
TGTGCCATCAACCCAGACAGAGCTGACTACAATGAGCAGTTCTTC
>TRBV6-6|few|TRBJ2-5|-
CASSYSAIADKETQYF
TGTGCCAGCAGTTACTCGGCGATAGCGGATAAGGAGACCCAGTACTTC
>TRBV7-3|-|TRBJ1-2|-
CASSPSTQYGYTF
TGTGCCAGCAGCCCGTCGACACAGTATGGCTACACCTTC
>TRBV13|-|TRBJ1-4|-
CASSLGGLRGKLFF
TGTGCCAGCAGCTTGGGCGGATTGCGAGGGAAACTGTTTTTT
>TRBV3-1|-|TRBJ2-7|TRBD2
CASSRLAGSSYNEQYF
TGTGCCAGCAGTCGACTAGCGGGAAGCTCCTACAATGAGCAGTACTTC
>TRBV10-3|-|TRBJ2-3|-
CAIRRAGLSTDTQYF
TGTGCCATCAGGAGGGCGGGACTCAGCACAGATACGCAGTATTTT
>TRBV3-1|-|TRBJ1-1|-
CASSPRWGESTEAFF
TGTGCCAGCAGCCCCCGGTGGGGGGAAAGCACTGAAGCTTTCTTT
>TRBV28|-|TRBJ1-1|-
CASSRRQWNTEAFF
TGTGCCAGCAGCCGTAGACAATGGAACACTGAAGCTTTCTTT